Listed below are T cell receptor beta chains from one sample, sequenced in a study of patients and donors after allogeneic stem cell transplantation. TCRdb used MiXCR to reprocess the RT-PCR reads, holding one entry per CDR3 protein. The table lists about a million distinct CDR3 sequences, over 15% of them singletons, with roughly 6% in the top ten. Sequencing used blood, either unsorted or a sorted T cell fraction (not recorded which). These receptors originate from a human donor who was either an allogeneic HSCT recipient or a stem cell or donor lymphocyte infusion donor (not recorded which). It is not recorded whose cells these are; they may come from a transplant donor. Each CDR3 is given with its conserved first and last residue. Fields, in order: V gene, clone size, J gene, D gene, CDR3 protein, CDR3 DNA. A D gene is named only where the DNA matches it firmly. Clone size is not always given. Where it is, it says once, few, many or a class for expanded clones.

v_call: TRBV27; clone_size: few; j_call: TRBJ2-7; d_call: .; cdr3_aa: CASSPTVQYF; cdr3_nt: TGTGCCAGCAGTCCCACCGTGCAGTACTTC
v_call: TRBV27; clone_size: .; j_call: TRBJ1-2; d_call: .; cdr3_aa: CASSLAFAATGYTF; cdr3_nt: TGTGCCAGCAGTCTGGCGTTTGCGGCGACCGGCTACACCTTC
v_call: TRBV7-7; clone_size: .; j_call: TRBJ2-5; d_call: TRBD2; cdr3_aa: CASSPGLATQETQYF; cdr3_nt: TGTGCTAGCAGCCCGGGACTAGCAACGCAAGAGACCCAGTACTTC
v_call: TRBV2; clone_size: few; j_call: TRBJ1-6; d_call: TRBD1; cdr3_aa: CASRGDRGAENSPLHF; cdr3_nt: TGTGCCAGCAGAGGGGACAGGGGAGCGGAAAATTCACCCCTCCACTTT
v_call: TRBV27; clone_size: .; j_call: TRBJ2-2; d_call: .; cdr3_aa: CASSPRDGRTGELFF; cdr3_nt: TGTGCCAGCAGTCCCCGGGACGGACGGACCGGGGAGCTGTTTTTT
v_call: TRBV4-2; clone_size: .; j_call: TRBJ1-6; d_call: .; cdr3_aa: CASSSLQGFSPLHF; cdr3_nt: TGTGCCAGCAGCTCTCTACAGGGTTTTTCACCCCTCCACTTT
v_call: TRBV6-1; clone_size: few; j_call: TRBJ1-1; d_call: .; cdr3_aa: CASNTGGRVLGSEAFF; cdr3_nt: TGTGCCAGCAATACCGGCGGCAGGGTTTTAGGTAGTGAAGCTTTCTTT
v_call: TRBV20-1; clone_size: .; j_call: TRBJ2-3; d_call: .; cdr3_aa: CSALLSTDTQYF; cdr3_nt: TGCAGTGCGTTGCTTTCCACAGATACGCAGTATTTT
v_call: TRBV5-1; clone_size: .; j_call: TRBJ2-7; d_call: .; cdr3_aa: CASSLAGALRYF; cdr3_nt: TGCGCCAGCAGCTTGGCGGGGGCTCTGAGGTACTTC
v_call: TRBV20-1; clone_size: .; j_call: TRBJ1-1; d_call: TRBD1; cdr3_aa: CSAGDRGTNTEAFF; cdr3_nt: TGCAGTGCTGGGGACAGGGGCACGAACACTGAAGCTTTCTTT
v_call: TRBV25-1; clone_size: few; j_call: TRBJ2-1; d_call: .; cdr3_aa: CASSEKRGDEQFF; cdr3_nt: TGTGCCAGCAGTGAGAAAAGGGGGGATGAGCAGTTCTTC
v_call: TRBV2; clone_size: .; j_call: TRBJ1-2; d_call: .; cdr3_aa: CASSGQTTNYGYTF; cdr3_nt: TGTGCCAGCAGTGGACAGACTACTAACTATGGCTACACCTTC
v_call: TRBV6-2/TRBV6-3; clone_size: many; j_call: TRBJ1-1; d_call: TRBD1; cdr3_aa: CASSYSSRDRETFF; cdr3_nt: TGTGCCAGCAGTTACTCTTCCCGCGACAGGGAAACTTTCTTT
v_call: TRBV4-1; clone_size: .; j_call: TRBJ2-7; d_call: .; cdr3_aa: CASSHGNRVGKLF; cdr3_nt: TGCGCCAGCAGCCACGGGAACAGGGTTGGTAAGCTCTTC
v_call: TRBV12-3/TRBV12-4; clone_size: few; j_call: TRBJ2-4; d_call: .; cdr3_aa: CASSSVKQFKNIQYF; cdr3_nt: TGTGCCAGCAGTTCTGTTAAACAGTTCAAAAACATTCAGTACTTC
v_call: TRBV7-9; clone_size: .; j_call: TRBJ2-5; d_call: .; cdr3_aa: CASSLKVASFFKETQYF; cdr3_nt: TGTGCCAGCAGCTTAAAGGTTGCCTCATTCTTCAAAGAGACCCAGTACTTC
v_call: TRBV12-3/TRBV12-4; clone_size: few; j_call: TRBJ2-7; d_call: TRBD1; cdr3_aa: CASSGGQGGDEQYF; cdr3_nt: TGTGCCAGCAGTGGGGGACAGGGAGGCGACGAGCAGTACTTC
v_call: TRBV4-3; clone_size: few; j_call: TRBJ1-1; d_call: .; cdr3_aa: CASSQDYLDRNTEAFF; cdr3_nt: TGCGCCAGCAGCCAAGACTATCTCGACAGAAACACTGAAGCTTTCTTT
v_call: TRBV24-1; clone_size: .; j_call: TRBJ2-4; d_call: TRBD1; cdr3_aa: CATSDVGQGENIQYF; cdr3_nt: TGTGCCACCAGTGATGTGGGACAGGGTGAAAACATTCAGTACTTC
v_call: TRBV5-6; clone_size: .; j_call: TRBJ2-5; d_call: TRBD1; cdr3_aa: CASSLDRGLGETQYF; cdr3_nt: TGTGCCAGCAGCTTGGACAGGGGGTTGGGAGAGACCCAGTACTTC
v_call: TRBV4-3; clone_size: few; j_call: TRBJ1-2; d_call: .; cdr3_aa: CASSQDNRATYGYTF; cdr3_nt: TGCGCCAGCAGCCAAGATAACAGAGCTACGTATGGCTACACCTTC
v_call: TRBV12-5; clone_size: .; j_call: TRBJ2-7; d_call: TRBD1; cdr3_aa: CASGHGTAPPYEQYF; cdr3_nt: TGTGCTAGTGGTCACGGGACAGCTCCCCCATACGAGCAGTACTTC
v_call: TRBV24-1; clone_size: .; j_call: TRBJ2-2; d_call: .; cdr3_aa: CATSDSGTSNTGELFF; cdr3_nt: TGTGCCACCAGTGATTCCGGGACTTCGAACACCGGGGAGCTGTTTTTT
v_call: TRBV5-1; clone_size: .; j_call: TRBJ2-1; d_call: TRBD1; cdr3_aa: CASSSQGAGYNEQFF; cdr3_nt: TGCGCCAGCAGCTCACAGGGGGCGGGGTACAATGAGCAGTTCTTC
v_call: TRBV7-9; clone_size: once; j_call: TRBJ2-5; d_call: .; cdr3_aa: CASSLRESGETQYF; cdr3_nt: TGTGCCAGCAGCTTAAGGGAGTCCGGGGAGACCCAGTACTTC
v_call: TRBV12-3/TRBV12-4; clone_size: many; j_call: TRBJ1-1; d_call: .; cdr3_aa: CASSPRGGTEAFF; cdr3_nt: TGTGCCAGCAGCCCCAGAGGGGGAACTGAAGCTTTCTTT
v_call: TRBV5-5; clone_size: few; j_call: TRBJ2-1; d_call: .; cdr3_aa: CASSLGPVTPYNEQFF; cdr3_nt: TGTGCCAGCAGCTTGGGCCCCGTCACCCCCTACAATGAGCAGTTCTTC
v_call: TRBV27; clone_size: .; j_call: TRBJ1-2; d_call: .; cdr3_aa: CASSIRDGGGGYTF; cdr3_nt: TGTGCCAGCAGTATCCGGGACGGGGGGGGTGGCTACACCTTC
v_call: TRBV3-1; clone_size: many; j_call: TRBJ2-5; d_call: .; cdr3_aa: CASGRGSTQYF; cdr3_nt: TGTGCCAGCGGCCGGGGGTCGACCCAGTACTTC